A selection of T cell receptor beta chains follows, all from one sample in a study of T-cell memory formation after mild COVID-19. TCRdb independently ran MiXCR on the 5' RACE reads; one entry per CDR3 protein. The sample contains 200,000 to 300,000 distinct CDR3 sequences, roughly 17% of which appear only once. Sequencing was performed on PBMCs or a T cell subset sorted from them (not recorded which). The receptor set was obtained from a man aged 18 to 29 who had mild COVID-19 (a few samples of this study predate the infection). Cell type and time point are not known. The CDR3 runs from the conserved cysteine through the conserved F or W. D genes are given only for firm matches. Only part of the rows carry a size: once, few, many, or a class if the clone is expanded.

D: NA; V: TRBV28; J: TRBJ1-6; size: NA; DNA: TGTGCCAGCAGACAGGGAGGACATTCACCACTCCACTTT; CDR3: CASRQGGHSPLHF
D: TRBD1; V: TRBV7-8; J: TRBJ2-1; size: NA; DNA: TGTGCCAGCACCATCCAGGGGGTACAGGGGATATTAGAGCAGTTCTTC; CDR3: CASTIQGVQGILEQFF
D: TRBD1; V: TRBV14; J: TRBJ1-6; size: NA; DNA: TGTGCCAGCAGCCTCCTAAGCGGGACAGGGTATAATTCACCCCTCCACTTT; CDR3: CASSLLSGTGYNSPLHF
D: TRBD1; V: TRBV12-3/TRBV12-4; J: TRBJ2-5; size: few; DNA: TGTGCCAGTGCAAGGGGGACAGAAGAGACCCAGTACTTC; CDR3: CASARGTEETQYF
D: NA; V: TRBV18; J: TRBJ1-4; size: NA; DNA: TGTGCCAGCTCACCACAGGGGCGGTCGGAAAAACTGTTTTTT; CDR3: CASSPQGRSEKLFF
D: NA; V: TRBV6-2/TRBV6-3; J: TRBJ1-1; size: NA; DNA: TGTGCCAGCAGTTTACAGGGTGTTCTTTACACTGAAGCTTTCTTT; CDR3: CASSLQGVLYTEAFF
D: TRBD1; V: TRBV5-1; J: TRBJ1-5; size: few; DNA: TGCGCCAGCAGCCCGGGGACAGGGGTTACGCAGCCCCAGCATTTT; CDR3: CASSPGTGVTQPQHF
D: NA; V: TRBV28; J: TRBJ2-5; size: NA; DNA: TGTGCCAGCAGTTTATCTGGGGGGAGCCAAGAGACCCAGTACTTC; CDR3: CASSLSGGSQETQYF
D: NA; V: TRBV20-1; J: TRBJ1-1; size: few; DNA: TGCAGTGCTAGAGATTCCCAGGGACACACTGAAGCTTTCTTT; CDR3: CSARDSQGHTEAFF
D: TRBD1; V: TRBV20-1; J: TRBJ2-1; size: NA; DNA: TGCAGTGCTAGAGGACCAGGGGGCAATGAGCAGTTCTTC; CDR3: CSARGPGGNEQFF
D: NA; V: TRBV7-2; J: TRBJ2-5; size: many; DNA: TGTGCCAGCAGCTTAGGTGGGACATCGAGGAGGGAGACCCAGTACTTC; CDR3: CASSLGGTSRRETQYF
D: NA; V: TRBV10-3; J: TRBJ2-1; size: few; DNA: TGTGCCATCAGTGAGTCTAAGGGGTCCCCCAATAATGAGCAGTTCTTC; CDR3: CAISESKGSPNNEQFF
D: TRBD2; V: TRBV9; J: TRBJ2-1; size: NA; DNA: TGTGCCAGCAGTCCCAATAGGGAGGGTTGGGACAATGAGCAGTTCTTC; CDR3: CASSPNREGWDNEQFF
D: TRBD2; V: TRBV5-1; J: TRBJ2-4; size: NA; DNA: TGCGCCAGCAGCTTGGGCCAGCGGGGGGGCCTCGGGAACATTCAGTACTTC; CDR3: CASSLGQRGGLGNIQYF
D: TRBD1; V: TRBV29-1; J: TRBJ2-6; size: few; DNA: TGCAGCGTCGAAACAGGGGTTGCACCCTCTGGGGCCAACGTCCTGACTTTC; CDR3: CSVETGVAPSGANVLTF
D: NA; V: TRBV20-1; J: TRBJ1-5; size: NA; DNA: TGCAGTGCTAGTCCCGACAGGAATCAGCCCCAGCATTTT; CDR3: CSASPDRNQPQHF
D: NA; V: TRBV3-1; J: TRBJ1-1; size: many; DNA: TGTGCCAGCAGCCAAGAGGGACGCCGGAACACTGAAGCTTTCTTT; CDR3: CASSQEGRRNTEAFF
D: NA; V: TRBV2; J: TRBJ1-2; size: NA; DNA: TGTGCCAGCAGCCGAGGGGGAACTAACTATGGCTACACCTTC; CDR3: CASSRGGTNYGYTF
D: TRBD1; V: TRBV4-3; J: TRBJ1-1; size: NA; DNA: TGCGCCAGCAGCCAAAACGAGGGACAGGCCAATGCTGAAGCTTTCTTT; CDR3: CASSQNEGQANAEAFF
D: NA; V: TRBV3-1; J: TRBJ1-5; size: few; DNA: TGTGCCAGCAGCCCGGCCCCCAATCAGCCCCAGCATTTT; CDR3: CASSPAPNQPQHF
D: NA; V: TRBV29-1; J: TRBJ2-1; size: few; DNA: TGCAGCGTTGAAGCGGGGTCGGGGGATGAGAATGAGCAGTTCTTC; CDR3: CSVEAGSGDENEQFF
D: NA; V: TRBV27; J: TRBJ2-7; size: NA; DNA: TGTGCCAGCAGTTGGACGTCTGCCTACGAGCAGTACTTC; CDR3: CASSWTSAYEQYF
D: NA; V: TRBV6-2/TRBV6-3; J: TRBJ2-1; size: NA; DNA: TGTGCCGTTCGCCGGACCCCAGTAGTAGACAATGAGCAGTTCTTC; CDR3: CAVRRTPVVDNEQFF
D: NA; V: TRBV6-5; J: TRBJ2-1; size: NA; DNA: TGTGCCAGCAGTTCAGGTACTAGCCCGCAGTCCTACAATGAGCAGTTCTTC; CDR3: CASSSGTSPQSYNEQFF
D: TRBD1; V: TRBV6-2/TRBV6-3; J: TRBJ2-2; size: NA; DNA: TGTGCCAGCATAACCCGCCGGGACAGGGGGAACACCGGGGAGCTGTTTTTT; CDR3: CASITRRDRGNTGELFF
D: NA; V: TRBV5-1; J: TRBJ1-1; size: few; DNA: TGCGCCAGCAGCGCCCCTCGGGGTATGAACACTGAAGCTTTCTTT; CDR3: CASSAPRGMNTEAFF
D: TRBD2; V: TRBV15; J: TRBJ2-5; size: NA; DNA: TGTGCCACCAGCGGGGCGGGGGGTGCCCGAGAGACCCAGTACTTC; CDR3: CATSGAGGARETQYF
D: NA; V: TRBV6-5; J: TRBJ1-1; size: NA; DNA: TGTGCCAGCAGGCTGGGGATGCTTAACACTGAAGCTTTCTTT; CDR3: CASRLGMLNTEAFF
D: NA; V: TRBV24-1; J: TRBJ2-7; size: few; DNA: TGTGCCACCAGTGATATCGGGCAGGGGCTGGACCATTTCAGCTACGAGCAGTACTTC; CDR3: CATSDIGQGLDHFSYEQYF
D: NA; V: TRBV4-1; J: TRBJ2-2; size: few; DNA: TGCGCCAGCAGCCAAATATCGACAGGCCGGGACACCGGGGAGCTGTTTTTT; CDR3: CASSQISTGRDTGELFF
D: TRBD2; V: TRBV7-2; J: TRBJ2-3; size: few; DNA: TGTGCCAGCAGCCTAAGGGGTAGCGGGGCGAGGGATACGCAGTATTTT; CDR3: CASSLRGSGARDTQYF
D: TRBD1; V: TRBV7-8; J: TRBJ2-2; size: many; DNA: TGTGCCAGCAGCTATCCGGGACAGGACACCGGGGAGCTGTTTTTT; CDR3: CASSYPGQDTGELFF
D: NA; V: TRBV2; J: TRBJ1-2; size: few; DNA: TGTGCCAGCAAGTCAGGGGAGTATGGCTACACCTTC; CDR3: CASKSGEYGYTF
D: TRBD2; V: TRBV10-3; J: TRBJ2-5; size: few; DNA: TGTGCCACCCGGGACTATAAGACCCAGTACTTC; CDR3: CATRDYKTQYF
D: NA; V: TRBV12-3/TRBV12-4; J: TRBJ2-5; size: many; DNA: TGTGCCAGCACCCATCGCAGCTTAGAGACCCAGTACTTC; CDR3: CASTHRSLETQYF
D: NA; V: TRBV12-3/TRBV12-4; J: TRBJ1-3; size: NA; DNA: TGTGCCAGCGACAGGAGAAACCCTGGAAACACCATATATTTT; CDR3: CASDRRNPGNTIYF
D: TRBD1; V: TRBV9; J: TRBJ2-5; size: NA; DNA: TGTGCCAGCAGCACAGGACAGGGATTGACCCAGTACTTC; CDR3: CASSTGQGLTQYF
D: NA; V: TRBV5-1; J: TRBJ2-5; size: many; DNA: TGCGCCAGCAGCTTGGCCCCAGGGCAAGAGACCCAGTACTTC; CDR3: CASSLAPGQETQYF
D: NA; V: TRBV30; J: TRBJ1-2; size: NA; DNA: TGTGCCTGGAGTGTCTTGACCTCTGGCTACACCTTC; CDR3: CAWSVLTSGYTF
D: TRBD2; V: TRBV12-3/TRBV12-4; J: TRBJ2-1; size: NA; DNA: TGTGCCAGCAGTATTCTAGCGGGGTTGTACAATGAGCAGTTCTTC; CDR3: CASSILAGLYNEQFF
D: TRBD2; V: TRBV7-2; J: TRBJ2-3; size: NA; DNA: TGTGCCAGCAGCTTAGGGGCTAGCGGGATAACAGATACGCAGTATTTT; CDR3: CASSLGASGITDTQYF
D: NA; V: TRBV12-3/TRBV12-4; J: TRBJ2-3; size: few; DNA: TGTGCCAGCAGTTTACGGGGGACGCAGTATTTT; CDR3: CASSLRGTQYF
D: TRBD1; V: TRBV6-5; J: TRBJ2-1; size: NA; DNA: TGTGCCAGCAGGGCAAGACAGGGTTCGTTCACTGAGCAGTTCTTC; CDR3: CASRARQGSFTEQFF
D: NA; V: TRBV7-2; J: TRBJ2-2; size: few; DNA: TGTGCCAGCAGCTTTGCGACAGTGAACACCGGGGAGCTGTTTTTT; CDR3: CASSFATVNTGELFF
D: NA; V: TRBV9; J: TRBJ1-5; size: NA; DNA: TGTGCCAGCAGCGTAGATTCAGGGGCCAATCAGCCCAAGCATTTT; CDR3: CASSVDSGANQPKHF
D: NA; V: TRBV4-1; J: TRBJ2-7; size: few; DNA: TGCGCCAGCAGCCAACGAGACAGCGGTGAGCAGTACTTC; CDR3: CASSQRDSGEQYF
D: NA; V: TRBV7-2; J: TRBJ2-5; size: NA; DNA: TGTGCCAGCAGCGTGGGGCGGTCCGGAACCCAGTACTTC; CDR3: CASSVGRSGTQYF
D: TRBD1; V: TRBV7-2; J: TRBJ2-1; size: many; DNA: TGTGCCAGCAGCTTCGGGACAGGGGGGAAGCAGTTCTTC; CDR3: CASSFGTGGKQFF
D: NA; V: TRBV10-3; J: TRBJ2-3; size: NA; DNA: TGTGCCACCGGGCAGGGGGATACGCAGTATTTT; CDR3: CATGQGDTQYF
D: TRBD1; V: TRBV7-8; J: TRBJ1-2; size: NA; DNA: TGTGCCAGCAGCTCGACAGGGGGTGGCTACACCTTC; CDR3: CASSSTGGGYTF
D: NA; V: TRBV6-5; J: TRBJ2-7; size: once; DNA: TGTGCCAGCAGTTACTCTGGCAGGGAAAACGAGCAGTACTTC; CDR3: CASSYSGRENEQYF
D: NA; V: TRBV5-1; J: TRBJ2-6; size: NA; DNA: TGCGCCAGCAGCCCTCCTCTGACAGGACCCTCTGGGGCCAACGTCCTGACTTTC; CDR3: CASSPPLTGPSGANVLTF
D: NA; V: TRBV7-9; J: TRBJ1-5; size: NA; DNA: TGTGCCAGCAGCTCAGGAGAGGGGTCGGTATGGGTATTTCAGCCCCAGCATTTT; CDR3: CASSSGEGSVWVFQPQHF
D: NA; V: TRBV5-1; J: TRBJ2-3; size: many; DNA: TGCGCCAGCAGCTTGGAGCCGGGAGCAGATACGCAGTATTTT; CDR3: CASSLEPGADTQYF